Listed below are T cell receptor beta chains from one sample, sequenced in a study of blood T cell repertoires in COVID-19. Assay used: immunoSEQ multiplex PCR; TCRdb lists only in-frame clones, some missing. The profile shows tens of thousands of clones, 85% to 95% of them singletons. The sequencing sample was made of peripheral blood. All receptors derive from a woman aged 55-70 years with active COVID-19. Both conserved end residues are part of each CDR3. Fields, in order: CDR3 protein, CDR3 DNA, D gene, clone size, J gene, V gene. A D gene is named only where the DNA matches it firmly. Expanded clones get a size class; other rows say once, few or many, or leave the size out.

cdr3_aa: CASGPGTSGSTGELFF
cdr3_nt: TGTGCTAGTGGTCCCGGGACTAGCGGGAGCACCGGGGAGCTGTTTTTT
d_call: TRBD2
clone_size: NA
j_call: TRBJ2-2
v_call: TRBV12-5

cdr3_aa: CATSVGGETQYF
cdr3_nt: TGTGCCACCAGTGTCGGGGGGGAGACCCAGTACTTC
d_call: TRBD2
clone_size: NA
j_call: TRBJ2-5
v_call: TRBV15

cdr3_aa: CASSLGPGDEQFF
cdr3_nt: TGTGCCAGCAGCTTAGGTCCGGGGGATGAGCAGTTCTTC
d_call: NA
clone_size: NA
j_call: TRBJ2-1
v_call: TRBV7-2

cdr3_aa: CASGDSYEQYF
cdr3_nt: TGTGCCAGCGGAGACAGTTACGAGCAGTACTTC
d_call: NA
clone_size: NA
j_call: TRBJ2-7
v_call: TRBV25-1

cdr3_aa: CASSCDSDSNQPQHF
cdr3_nt: TGTGCCAGCAGCTGCGACAGTGATAGCAATCAGCCCCAGCATTTT
d_call: NA
clone_size: few
j_call: TRBJ1-5
v_call: TRBV11-3

cdr3_aa: CASSSRSTGVSEQYF
cdr3_nt: TGTGCCAGCAGTTCCCGATCGACAGGGGTTTCAGAGCAGTACTTC
d_call: TRBD1
clone_size: NA
j_call: TRBJ2-7
v_call: TRBV6-5

cdr3_aa: CSVGQDTEAFF
cdr3_nt: TGCAGCGTTGGGCAGGACACTGAAGCTTTCTTT
d_call: NA
clone_size: NA
j_call: TRBJ1-1
v_call: TRBV29-1

cdr3_aa: CASSSRTSGGGDTQYF
cdr3_nt: TGTGCCAGCAGCTCCCGGACTAGCGGGGGAGGGGATACGCAGTATTTT
d_call: TRBD2
clone_size: NA
j_call: TRBJ2-3
v_call: TRBV7-8

cdr3_aa: CASSQDASGQGYEQYF
cdr3_nt: TGCGCCAGCAGCCAAGATGCCTCGGGGCAGGGGTACGAGCAGTACTTC
d_call: NA
clone_size: NA
j_call: TRBJ2-7
v_call: TRBV4-1

cdr3_aa: CASSIERGRTDNEQFF
cdr3_nt: TGTGCCAGTAGTATAGAAAGGGGCAGGACAGACAATGAGCAGTTCTTC
d_call: NA
clone_size: NA
j_call: TRBJ2-1
v_call: TRBV19

cdr3_aa: CASSKEVRGAGETQYF
cdr3_nt: TGTGCCAGCAGCAAAGAAGTACGGGGGGCTGGAGAGACCCAGTACTTC
d_call: NA
clone_size: NA
j_call: TRBJ2-5
v_call: TRBV21-1

cdr3_aa: CASSFRGREQYF
cdr3_nt: TGTGCCAGCAGCTTTAGGGGCAGGGAGCAGTACTTC
d_call: NA
clone_size: NA
j_call: TRBJ2-7
v_call: TRBV7-9

cdr3_aa: CAWSVMGGSTDTQYF
cdr3_nt: TGTGCCTGGAGTGTAATGGGGGGTAGCACAGATACGCAGTATTTT
d_call: NA
clone_size: NA
j_call: TRBJ2-3
v_call: TRBV30

cdr3_aa: CASSQKGARSGANVLTF
cdr3_nt: TGTGCCAGCAGCCAAAAGGGGGCCCGCTCTGGGGCCAACGTCCTGACTTTC
d_call: TRBD1
clone_size: NA
j_call: TRBJ2-6
v_call: TRBV3-1/TRBV3-2

cdr3_aa: CASSRGPGENRNTIYF
cdr3_nt: TGCGCCAGCAGCCGGGGGCCTGGGGAAAACCGAAACACCATATATTTT
d_call: NA
clone_size: NA
j_call: TRBJ1-3
v_call: TRBV4-3

cdr3_aa: CASSQEMGSSLNEKLFF
cdr3_nt: TGCGCCAGCAGCCAAGAAATGGGGAGTTCCCTTAATGAAAAACTGTTTTTT
d_call: NA
clone_size: NA
j_call: TRBJ1-4
v_call: TRBV4-3

cdr3_aa: CASSPSYGGGIEQFF
cdr3_nt: TGTGCCAGCTCACCCTCCTATGGGGGGGGCATTGAGCAGTTCTTC
d_call: NA
clone_size: NA
j_call: TRBJ2-1
v_call: TRBV18

cdr3_aa: CASTGTEAFF
cdr3_nt: TGTGCCAGCACGGGCACTGAAGCTTTCTTT
d_call: NA
clone_size: NA
j_call: TRBJ1-1
v_call: TRBV28

cdr3_aa: CASSLVYIELKSGANVLTF
cdr3_nt: TGTGCCAGCAGCTTAGTATATATTGAACTGAAGTCTGGGGCCAACGTCCTGACTTTC
d_call: NA
clone_size: NA
j_call: TRBJ2-6
v_call: TRBV11-2

cdr3_aa: CASRSGLAGSYEQYF
cdr3_nt: TGCGCCAGCAGGTCTGGACTAGCGGGGTCCTACGAGCAGTACTTC
d_call: TRBD2
clone_size: few
j_call: TRBJ2-7
v_call: TRBV5-1

cdr3_aa: CASSSAARGGEQFF
cdr3_nt: TGTGCCAGCAGCTCCGCGGCCAGAGGCGGTGAGCAGTTCTTC
d_call: NA
clone_size: NA
j_call: TRBJ2-1
v_call: TRBV7-7

cdr3_aa: CAISGTSERAGELFF
cdr3_nt: TGTGCCATCAGTGGGACTAGCGAGAGGGCCGGGGAGCTGTTTTTT
d_call: TRBD2
clone_size: NA
j_call: TRBJ2-2
v_call: TRBV10-3

cdr3_aa: CASSWSGSDTQYF
cdr3_nt: TGTGCCAGCAGTTGGTCAGGTTCAGATACGCAGTATTTT
d_call: NA
clone_size: NA
j_call: TRBJ2-3
v_call: TRBV12-3/TRBV12-4

cdr3_aa: CASSLGGSGNTIYF
cdr3_nt: TGTGCCAGCAGCCTCGGGGGCTCTGGAAACACCATATATTTT
d_call: NA
clone_size: NA
j_call: TRBJ1-3
v_call: TRBV5-4